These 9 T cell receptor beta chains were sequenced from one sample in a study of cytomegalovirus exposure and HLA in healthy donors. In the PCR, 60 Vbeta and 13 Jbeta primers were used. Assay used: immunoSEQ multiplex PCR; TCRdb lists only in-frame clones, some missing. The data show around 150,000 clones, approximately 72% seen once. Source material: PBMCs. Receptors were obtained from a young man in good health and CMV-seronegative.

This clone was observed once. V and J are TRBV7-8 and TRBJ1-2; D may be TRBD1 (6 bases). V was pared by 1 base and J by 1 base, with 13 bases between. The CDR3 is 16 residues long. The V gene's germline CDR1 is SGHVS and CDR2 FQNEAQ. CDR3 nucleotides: TGTGCCAGCAGCTTAGGACAGGCTACCCTTAACTATGGCTACACCTTC. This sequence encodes CASSLGQATLNYGYTF.

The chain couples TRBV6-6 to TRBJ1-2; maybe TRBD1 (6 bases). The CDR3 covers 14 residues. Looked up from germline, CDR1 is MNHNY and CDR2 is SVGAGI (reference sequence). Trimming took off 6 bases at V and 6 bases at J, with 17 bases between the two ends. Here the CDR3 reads CASRRLGGADGYTF. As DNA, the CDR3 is TGTGCCAGCAGGAGGTTGGGGGGGGCAGATGGCTACACCTTC.

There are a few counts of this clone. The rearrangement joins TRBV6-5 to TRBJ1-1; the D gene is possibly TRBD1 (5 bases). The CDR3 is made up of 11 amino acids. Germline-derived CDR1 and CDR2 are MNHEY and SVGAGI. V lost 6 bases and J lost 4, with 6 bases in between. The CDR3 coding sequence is TGTGCCAGCAGCCAGGGCACTGAAGCTTTCTTT. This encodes CASSQGTEAFF.

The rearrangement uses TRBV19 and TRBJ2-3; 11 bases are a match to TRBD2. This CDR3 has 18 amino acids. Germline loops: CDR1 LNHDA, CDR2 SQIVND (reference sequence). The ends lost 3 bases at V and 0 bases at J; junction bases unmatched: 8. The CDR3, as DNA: TGTGCCAGTAGTATCAGACTAGCGGGACTCGGAAGCACAGATACGCAGTATTTT. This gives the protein CASSIRLAGLGSTDTQYF.

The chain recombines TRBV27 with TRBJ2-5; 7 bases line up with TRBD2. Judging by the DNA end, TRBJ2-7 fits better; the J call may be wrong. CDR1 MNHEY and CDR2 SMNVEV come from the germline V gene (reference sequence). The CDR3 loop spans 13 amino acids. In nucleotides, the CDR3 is TGTGCCAGCAGCCGGGAGGTCCCCTACGAGCAGTACTTC. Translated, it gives CASSREVPYEQYF.

The CDR3 DNA is TGTGCCATCAGTGATTCCGGCGGCCAAGAGACCCAGTACTTC. This gives the protein CAISDSGGQETQYF. The V gene is TRBV10-3, the J gene TRBJ2-5; no reliable D call. The CDR3 consists of 14 residues. CDR1 is ENHRY, CDR2 SYGVKD, per germline. Trimming took 3 bases from V and 1 from J, leaving 9 bases between them.

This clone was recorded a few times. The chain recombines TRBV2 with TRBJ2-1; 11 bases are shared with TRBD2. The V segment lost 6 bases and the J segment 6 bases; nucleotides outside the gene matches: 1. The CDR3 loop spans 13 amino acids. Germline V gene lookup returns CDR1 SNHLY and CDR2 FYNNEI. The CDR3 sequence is CASRGTSGNEQFF. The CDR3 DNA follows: TGTGCCAGCAGGGGGACTAGCGGCAATGAGCAGTTCTTC.

The CDR3 DNA reads TGTGCCAGTAGTGCCCAGCGGGGGCCCTACGAGCAGTACTTC. It specifies CASSAQRGPYEQYF. This chain uses TRBV19 with TRBJ2-7, with 8 bases matching TRBD2. J was trimmed by 2 bases and V by 5 bases; bases with no gene match: 5. This CDR3 contains 14 residues. Germline V CDR1 and CDR2: LNHDA, SQIVND (reference sequence).

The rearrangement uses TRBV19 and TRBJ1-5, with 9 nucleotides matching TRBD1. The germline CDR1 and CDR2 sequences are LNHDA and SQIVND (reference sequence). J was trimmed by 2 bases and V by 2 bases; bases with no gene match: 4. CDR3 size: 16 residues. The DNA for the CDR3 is TGTGCCAGTAGTATATGGGGACAGGGTGGCAATCAGCCCCAGCATTTT. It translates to CASSIWGQGGNQPQHF.